This T cell receptor beta chain was captured by sequencing in a study of cytomegalovirus exposure and HLA in healthy donors. The overall study: Early on, a data release was issued that held approximately 92 million unique TCRs from HLA-typed donors. Study-level results: Reports credit the classifier with highly specific, highly sensitive diagnosis of cytomegalovirus status.

PCR amplification relied on 60 Vbeta primers (plus 13 Jbeta primers). The table came from immunoSEQ multiplex PCR; TCRdb's copy has only in-frame clones and leaves some out. The data contain about 120,000 clones, 8.5% to 10% of them singletons. V lost 4 bases, J lost 0 bases, and 8 bases lay in between. Germline CDR1 is SGHTA and CDR2 is FQGNSA. This CDR3 is built from 14 residues. Unrecorded immune exposures were likely, despite nominal health at sampling. Regarding this clone: The target antigen is unknown.

This clonotype was sampled from a man aged 25 to 45 in good health and CMV-seronegative. The J gene is TRBJ2-3, the V gene TRBV7-2; D not certain. Sequencing used PBMCs. As DNA, the CDR3 is TGTGCCAGCAGCTCGAGAAAGAGCACAGATACGCAGTATTTT. Protein sequence: CASSSRKSTDTQYF.